These T cell receptor beta chains were read from a single sample in a study of T cell responses to AZD1222 COVID-19 vaccine. The protocol was immunoSEQ multiplex PCR, while the TCRdb copy is restricted to in-frame clones and leaves out a portion. The table has about 120,000 clones, approximately 89% seen once. The specimen was peripheral blood, collected on day 0 of AZD1222 vaccination. These receptor sequences come from an adult in good health. Each CDR3 is given with its conserved first and last residue. A D gene is named only where the DNA matches it firmly.

- | TRBV3-1/TRBV3-2 | CASKGGPYNSPLHF
- | TRBV20-1 | CSARDGPIYTF
- | TRBV19 | CASTRTVLVATNEKLFF
- | TRBV5-1 | CASKGTTYEQYF
- | TRBV6-5 | CASRGGRNTGELFF
TRBD1 | TRBV2 | CASSTGTVYGYTF
- | TRBV5-1 | CASSPGTLGAEKLFF
- | TRBV6-5 | CASSYSTQRTDTQYF
- | TRBV9 | CASSVADLGVSGNTIYF
TRBD1 | TRBV5-1 | CASSLAGTGVGGYTF
- | TRBV10-3 | CATDNLGTEAFF
- | TRBV7-2 | CASSLAINSYEQYF
- | TRBV5-1 | CASSLVAGHSLRAEAFF
- | TRBV7-8 | CASSLDSVNGYTF
TRBD1 | TRBV18 | CASSPGQGFSYEQYF
- | TRBV5-8 | CASSLAGTSTYEQYF
TRBD1 | TRBV19 | CASSTGTGYTEAFF
- | TRBV29-1 | CSVEDVGEQFF
- | TRBV20-1 | CSASRVIPGSRDSPLHF
- | TRBV20-1 | CSALRDPGQYF
TRBD2 | TRBV5-1 | CASSFGTSGGASEETQYF
- | TRBV19 | CASSIQETYEQYF
- | TRBV29-1 | CSVEDIKGNYGYTF
- | TRBV19 | CASSWSENTEAFF
- | TRBV30 | CAWNRGGNTEAFF
TRBD2 | TRBV27 | CASSSLGGENTDTQYF
- | TRBV9 | CASSPRDGLATEAFF
- | TRBV18 | CASSPGGVGNEKLFF
- | TRBV2 | CASSNRGHTEAFF
TRBD1 | TRBV23-1 | CASSQSGTGGSFYGYTF
- | TRBV5-6 | CASRSWNGYNYGYTF
- | TRBV6-5 | CASSYSLELATEAFF
- | TRBV6-2/TRBV6-3 | CASSYNRAEQYF
TRBD2 | TRBV24-1 | CATSDPAGGKINEQFF
- | TRBV7-2 | CASSLGARGTTGELFF
TRBD2 | TRBV18 | CASSRQRGNTGELFF